The rows below give T cell receptor beta chains drawn from one sample of a study of memory CD4+ T cells and cytomegalovirus serostatus. The data were produced by immunoSEQ multiplex PCR, yet TCRdb's version contains in-frame clones alone and is incomplete. This repertoire shows roughly 54,000 clones, roughly 79% found once; its top ten account for roughly 1.7%. Sequences were obtained from memory CD4+ T cells from blood. Every receptor here comes from an adult in good health and CMV-seronegative. Each CDR3 is given with its conserved first and last residue. The D gene is left open where the match is weak. The size field is filled for only some rows; it gives once, few, many or a size class.

.,TRBV19,.,TRBJ2-4,CASSIMPQDLAKNIQYF,TGTGCCAGTAGTATAATGCCCCAGGACCTAGCCAAAAACATTCAGTACTTC
.,TRBV27,.,TRBJ1-3,CASRLRGAGNTIYF,TGTGCCAGCAGGCTCAGGGGAGCGGGAAACACCATATATTTT
.,TRBV7-9,few,TRBJ1-1,CASSYDSNTEAFF,TGTGCCAGCAGCTATGACAGCAACACTGAAGCTTTCTTT
TRBD2,TRBV6-5,.,TRBJ2-7,CASSKREGYEQYF,TGTGCCAGCAGTAAGCGGGAGGGGTACGAGCAGTACTTC
.,TRBV6-5,once,TRBJ2-1,CASRKTGTGHNEQFF,TGTGCCAGCAGGAAGACCGGGACGGGTCACAATGAGCAGTTCTTC
TRBD1,TRBV13,medium-sized,TRBJ1-4,CASSDRGVGEKLFF,TGTGCCAGCAGTGACAGGGGAGTGGGTGAAAAACTGTTTTTT
.,TRBV4-1,.,TRBJ1-2,CASSQDTNLGGLGGYTF,TGCGCCAGCAGCCAGGACACCAACCTAGGGGGTTTGGGCGGCTACACCTTC
TRBD1,TRBV28,once,TRBJ2-7,CASSTDAGGIRLEQYF,TGTGCCAGCAGTACCGACGCAGGGGGCATAAGGCTCGAGCAGTACTTC
TRBD1,TRBV7-8,few,TRBJ2-7,CASSLAAVGQGGYEQYF,TGTGCCAGCAGCTTAGCGGCCGTGGGACAGGGAGGTTACGAGCAGTACTTC
.,TRBV7-2,.,TRBJ2-3,CASSFGVADTQYF,TGTGCCAGCAGCTTCGGGGTGGCAGATACGCAGTATTTT
.,TRBV7-2,.,TRBJ2-3,CASSLGVRYTDTQYF,TGTGCCAGCAGCCTAGGGGTACGGTACACAGATACGCAGTATTTT
.,TRBV9,.,TRBJ2-1,CASSRTPGSYNEQFF,TGTGCCAGCAGCAGAACTCCCGGCTCCTACAATGAGCAGTTCTTC
.,TRBV6-5,.,TRBJ2-7,CASSYSLAREQYF,TGTGCCAGCAGTTACTCGCTGGCGCGCGAGCAGTACTTC
.,TRBV12-2,.,TRBJ1-5,CASRPTRDRHNQPQHF,TGTGCAAGTCGCCCGACCCGAGACAGGCACAATCAGCCCCAGCATTTT
.,TRBV27,.,TRBJ2-2,CASSPRGTGELFF,TGTGCCAGCAGTCCCAGGGGAACCGGGGAGCTGTTTTTT
.,TRBV28,.,TRBJ1-1,CASSQKNRVIEAFF,TGTGCCAGCAGTCAAAAGAACAGGGTTATTGAAGCTTTCTTT
.,TRBV18,.,TRBJ2-1,CASSSGRSRNLNEQFF,TGTGCCAGCTCGTCCGGACGCTCCAGAAATCTCAATGAGCAGTTCTTC
TRBD2,TRBV5-6,.,TRBJ2-7,CASSLDSGGLPYEQYF,TGTGCCAGCAGCTTGGATAGCGGGGGGCTCCCCTACGAGCAGTACTTC
TRBD1,TRBV28,.,TRBJ1-1,CASSLWTGNSATEAFF,TGTGCCAGCAGTTTATGGACAGGGAATTCTGCCACTGAAGCTTTCTTT